The source of this TCR beta chain is a study of blood T cell repertoires in COVID-19. Participants reported their clinical history, and cohort assignment relied on those reports. Recovered status in Cohort 3 required two negative PCRs, clearance, or symptom resolution. Method: immunoSEQ multiplex PCR; TCRdb's copy keeps in-frame clones and lacks some. Altogether 350,000 to 400,000 clones are present, 70% to 90% being singletons, with the ten largest covering approximately 1.2%. The receptor was derived from a woman younger than 35 who had recovered from COVID-19. The material sequenced was PBMCs or T cells enriched from blood (not recorded which).

The CDR3 sequence is CASSVGRVNTEAFF. DNA for the CDR3: TGTGCCAGCAGCGTGGGCAGGGTGAACACTGAAGCTTTCTTT. The chain carries TRBV9 and TRBJ1-1, with a possible D match to TRBD1 (5 bases). There are 14 residues in the CDR3. Germline CDR1 and CDR2: SGDLS and YYNGEE. Trimming took 2 bases from V and 0 from J, leaving 8 bases between them.